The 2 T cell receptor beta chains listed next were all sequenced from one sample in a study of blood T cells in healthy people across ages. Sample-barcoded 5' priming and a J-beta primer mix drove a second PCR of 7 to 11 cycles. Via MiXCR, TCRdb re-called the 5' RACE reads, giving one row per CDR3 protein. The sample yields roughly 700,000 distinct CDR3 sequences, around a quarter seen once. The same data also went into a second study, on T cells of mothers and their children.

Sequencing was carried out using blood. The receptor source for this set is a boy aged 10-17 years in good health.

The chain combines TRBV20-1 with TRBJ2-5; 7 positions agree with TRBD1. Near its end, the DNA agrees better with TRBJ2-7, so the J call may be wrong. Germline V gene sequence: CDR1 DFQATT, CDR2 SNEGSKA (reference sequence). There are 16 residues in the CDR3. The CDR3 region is CSAKGANSGTVYEQYF. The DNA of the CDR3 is TGCAGTGCCAAAGGAGCGAATTCCGGGACAGTCTACGAGCAGTACTTC.

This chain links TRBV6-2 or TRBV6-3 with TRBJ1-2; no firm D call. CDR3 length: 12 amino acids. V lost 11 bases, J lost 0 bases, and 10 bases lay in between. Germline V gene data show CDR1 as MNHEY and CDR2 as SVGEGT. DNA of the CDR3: TGTGCCGCTTCGACTACTAACTATGGCTACACCTTC. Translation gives CAASTTNYGYTF.